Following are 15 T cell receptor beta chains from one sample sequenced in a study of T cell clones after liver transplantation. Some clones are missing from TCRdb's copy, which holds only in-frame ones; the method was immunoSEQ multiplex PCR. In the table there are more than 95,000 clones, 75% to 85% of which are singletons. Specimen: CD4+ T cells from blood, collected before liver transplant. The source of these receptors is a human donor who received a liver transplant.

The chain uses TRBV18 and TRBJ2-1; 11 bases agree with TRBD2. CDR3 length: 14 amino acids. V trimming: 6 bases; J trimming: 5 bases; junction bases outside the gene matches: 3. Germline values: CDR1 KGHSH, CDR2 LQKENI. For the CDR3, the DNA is TGTGCCAGCTCCGGGACTAGCGGAAACAATGAGCAGTTCTTC. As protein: CASSGTSGNNEQFF.

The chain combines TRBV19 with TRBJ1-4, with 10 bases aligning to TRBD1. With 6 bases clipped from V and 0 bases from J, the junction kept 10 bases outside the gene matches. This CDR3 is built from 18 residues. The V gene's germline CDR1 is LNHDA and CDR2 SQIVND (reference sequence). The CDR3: CASRKGRDRGSTNEKLFF. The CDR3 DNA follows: TGTGCCAGTAGGAAAGGTCGGGACAGGGGATCAACTAATGAAAAACTGTTTTTT.

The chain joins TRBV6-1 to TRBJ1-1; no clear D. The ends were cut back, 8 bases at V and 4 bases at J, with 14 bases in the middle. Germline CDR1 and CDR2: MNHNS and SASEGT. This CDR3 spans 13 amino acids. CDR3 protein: CASAIFEGTEAFF. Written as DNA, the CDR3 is TGTGCCAGCGCGATCTTTGAAGGCACTGAAGCTTTCTTT.

The CDR3 loop reads CASSLLGRSENTEAFF. The CDR3 bases are TGTGCCAGCAGTTTACTTGGACGATCCGAGAACACTGAAGCTTTCTTT. The genes are TRBV27 and TRBJ1-1; D is uncertain. This CDR3 comprises 16 residues. The germline CDR1 and CDR2 sequences are MNHEY and SMNVEV (reference sequence). Trimming took off 2 bases at V and 1 base at J, with 14 bases between the two ends.

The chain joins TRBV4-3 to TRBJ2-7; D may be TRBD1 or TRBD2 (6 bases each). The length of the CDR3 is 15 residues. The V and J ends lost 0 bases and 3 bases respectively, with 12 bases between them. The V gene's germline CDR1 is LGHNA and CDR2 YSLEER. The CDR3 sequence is CASSQEGGGYYEQYF. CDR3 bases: TGCGCCAGCAGCCAAGAGGGGGGCGGATACTACGAGCAGTACTTC.

In nucleotides, the CDR3 is TGTGCCAGCAGCCAAGGAACCTACGGCACAGATACGCAGTATTTT. Its protein is CASSQGTYGTDTQYF. The chain carries TRBV4-2 and TRBJ2-3; no definite D call. CDR3 length: 15 residues. With 1 base removed from V and 1 base from J, the gap between germline ends came to 9 bases. Germline V gene lookup returns CDR1 LGHNA and CDR2 YNFKEQ.

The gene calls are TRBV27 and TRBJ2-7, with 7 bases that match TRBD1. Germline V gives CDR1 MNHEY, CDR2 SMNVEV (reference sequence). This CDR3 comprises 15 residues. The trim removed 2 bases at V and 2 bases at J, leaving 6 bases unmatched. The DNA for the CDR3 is TGTGCCAGCAGTTTAAAAGGGGGCGCCCCCTACGAGCAGTACTTC. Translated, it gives CASSLKGGAPYEQYF.

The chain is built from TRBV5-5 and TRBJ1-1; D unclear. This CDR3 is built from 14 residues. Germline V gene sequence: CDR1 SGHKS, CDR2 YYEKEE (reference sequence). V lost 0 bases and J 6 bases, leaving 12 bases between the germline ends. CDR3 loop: CASSLGGRNSEAFF. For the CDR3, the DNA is TGTGCCAGCAGCTTGGGGGGAAGAAATTCTGAAGCTTTCTTT.

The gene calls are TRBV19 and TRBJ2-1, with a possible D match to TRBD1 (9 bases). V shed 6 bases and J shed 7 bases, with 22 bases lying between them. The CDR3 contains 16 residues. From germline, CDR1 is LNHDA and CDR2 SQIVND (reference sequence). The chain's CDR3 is CASSLPGTGTRNEQFF. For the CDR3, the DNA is TGTGCCAGTAGCTTACCCGGGACAGGGACTAGGAATGAGCAGTTCTTC.

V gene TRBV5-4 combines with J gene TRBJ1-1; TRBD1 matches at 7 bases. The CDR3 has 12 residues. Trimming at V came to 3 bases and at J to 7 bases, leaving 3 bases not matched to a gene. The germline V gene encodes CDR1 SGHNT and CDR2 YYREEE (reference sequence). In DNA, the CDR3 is TGTGCCAGCAGCTCGGGACAGCTTGAAGCTTTCTTT. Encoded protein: CASSSGQLEAFF.

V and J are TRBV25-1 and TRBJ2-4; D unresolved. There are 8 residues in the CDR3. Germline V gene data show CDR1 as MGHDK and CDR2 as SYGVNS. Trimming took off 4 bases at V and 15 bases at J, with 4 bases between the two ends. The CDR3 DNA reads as TGTGCCAGCAGTGCACGGTACTTC. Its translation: CASSARYF.

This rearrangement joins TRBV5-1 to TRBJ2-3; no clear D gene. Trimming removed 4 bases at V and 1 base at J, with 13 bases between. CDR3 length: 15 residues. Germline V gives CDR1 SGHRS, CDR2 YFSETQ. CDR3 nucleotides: TGCGCCAGCAGCCTAGGAAGATCGGGCACAGATACGCAGTATTTT. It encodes CASSLGRSGTDTQYF.

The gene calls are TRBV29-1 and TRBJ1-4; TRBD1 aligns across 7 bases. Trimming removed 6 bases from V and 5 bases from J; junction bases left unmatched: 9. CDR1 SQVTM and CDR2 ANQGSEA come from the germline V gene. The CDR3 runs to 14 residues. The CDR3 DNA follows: TGCAGCGTAAGCAACCCAGGGGGGAATGAAAAACTGTTTTTT. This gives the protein CSVSNPGGNEKLFF.

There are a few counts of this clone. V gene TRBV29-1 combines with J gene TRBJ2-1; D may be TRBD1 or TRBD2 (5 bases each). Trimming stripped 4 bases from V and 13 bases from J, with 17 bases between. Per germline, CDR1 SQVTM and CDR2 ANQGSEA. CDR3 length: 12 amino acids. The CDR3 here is CSVGTVRGRQFF. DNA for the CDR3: TGCAGCGTTGGTACGGTTCGGGGACGTCAGTTCTTC.

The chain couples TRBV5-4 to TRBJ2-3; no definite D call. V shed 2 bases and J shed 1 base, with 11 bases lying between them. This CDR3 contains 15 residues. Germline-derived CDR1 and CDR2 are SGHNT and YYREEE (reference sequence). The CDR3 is CASSFGRPGTDTQYF. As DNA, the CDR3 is TGTGCCAGCAGCTTTGGACGGCCAGGCACAGATACGCAGTATTTT. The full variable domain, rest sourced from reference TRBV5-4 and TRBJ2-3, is ETGVTQSPTHLIKTRGQQVTLRCSSQSGHNTVSWYQQALGQGPQFIFQYYREEENGRGNFPPRFSGLQFPNYSSELNVNALELDDSALYLCASSFGRPGTDTQYFGPGTRLTVL.